Listed below are T cell receptor beta chains from one sample, sequenced in a study of blood T cell repertoires in COVID-19. Generated by immunoSEQ multiplex PCR, the TCRdb table keeps only in-frame clones and is missing some. This table has over 150,000 clones, 79% appearing once. The source material was PBMCs or T cells enriched from blood (not recorded which). These receptors originate from a woman aged 70-85 years in a cohort exposed to, infected with or recovered from COVID-19 (not recorded which). The CDR3 runs from the conserved cysteine through the conserved F or W. Fields, in order: CDR3 length, clone size, V gene, D gene, J gene, CDR3 protein, CDR3 DNA. The D gene is left open where the match is weak. Expanded clones are given a class, and other clones once, few, many or no size at all.

CDR3 length: 13
clone size: NA
V gene: TRBV10-3
D gene: NA
J gene: TRBJ2-7
CDR3 protein: CAISLTEAYEQYF
CDR3 DNA: TGTGCCATCAGCCTGACAGAGGCCTACGAGCAGTACTTC

CDR3 length: 13
clone size: NA
V gene: TRBV18
D gene: NA
J gene: TRBJ2-7
CDR3 protein: CASSPPFIYEQYF
CDR3 DNA: TGTGCCAGCTCACCACCTTTTATCTACGAGCAGTACTTC

CDR3 length: 14
clone size: NA
V gene: TRBV5-4
D gene: NA
J gene: TRBJ1-1
CDR3 protein: CASSLDYQNTEAFF
CDR3 DNA: TGTGCCAGCAGCTTGGACTACCAGAACACTGAAGCTTTCTTT

CDR3 length: 16
clone size: NA
V gene: TRBV10-1
D gene: NA
J gene: TRBJ1-6
CDR3 protein: CASSEGTGGGNSPLHF
CDR3 DNA: TGCGCCAGCAGTGAGGGTACGGGGGGCGGAAATTCACCCCTCCACTTT

CDR3 length: 14
clone size: NA
V gene: TRBV29-1
D gene: NA
J gene: TRBJ1-2
CDR3 protein: CSVDPGQVNYGYTF
CDR3 DNA: TGCAGCGTTGACCCGGGACAAGTTAACTATGGCTACACCTTC

CDR3 length: 14
clone size: NA
V gene: TRBV4-1
D gene: NA
J gene: TRBJ1-2
CDR3 protein: CASSQEGRADGYTF
CDR3 DNA: TGCGCCAGCAGCCAAGAAGGCAGGGCGGATGGCTACACCTTC

CDR3 length: 13
clone size: NA
V gene: TRBV11-2
D gene: NA
J gene: TRBJ2-7
CDR3 protein: CASSPAGRPEQYF
CDR3 DNA: TGTGCCAGCAGCCCGGCGGGCCGACCGGAGCAGTACTTC

CDR3 length: 14
clone size: few
V gene: TRBV11-3
D gene: TRBD2
J gene: TRBJ2-7
CDR3 protein: CASSLTAGALEQYF
CDR3 DNA: TGTGCCAGCAGCTTAACTGCGGGAGCGCTCGAGCAGTACTTC

CDR3 length: 15
clone size: NA
V gene: TRBV7-3
D gene: TRBD2
J gene: TRBJ2-5
CDR3 protein: CASSLTPGGMETQYF
CDR3 DNA: TGTGCCAGCAGCTTAACTCCGGGGGGGATGGAGACCCAGTACTTC

CDR3 length: 15
clone size: NA
V gene: TRBV18
D gene: NA
J gene: TRBJ1-3
CDR3 protein: CASSPGSNSGNTIYF
CDR3 DNA: TGTGCCAGCTCACCAGGGAGTAACTCTGGAAACACCATATATTTT

CDR3 length: 14
clone size: once
V gene: TRBV19
D gene: TRBD1
J gene: TRBJ2-5
CDR3 protein: CASRETGGRETQYF
CDR3 DNA: TGTGCCAGTAGGGAGACAGGGGGCAGGGAGACCCAGTACTTC

CDR3 length: 16
clone size: NA
V gene: TRBV29-1
D gene: TRBD2
J gene: TRBJ2-7
CDR3 protein: CSVAGTSGGDSYEQYF
CDR3 DNA: TGCAGCGTCGCAGGGACTAGCGGAGGGGACTCCTACGAGCAGTACTTC

CDR3 length: 15
clone size: NA
V gene: TRBV21-1
D gene: NA
J gene: TRBJ2-7
CDR3 protein: CASSLAGFPEAEQYF
CDR3 DNA: TGTGCCAGCAGTCTAGCGGGATTCCCTGAAGCCGAGCAGTACTTC

CDR3 length: 15
clone size: NA
V gene: TRBV5-6
D gene: TRBD2
J gene: TRBJ2-7
CDR3 protein: CASSFEGLATYEQYF
CDR3 DNA: TGTGCCAGCAGCTTTGAGGGACTAGCGACCTACGAGCAGTACTTC

CDR3 length: 15
clone size: NA
V gene: TRBV2
D gene: NA
J gene: TRBJ1-2
CDR3 protein: CASSEAPGRVHGYTF
CDR3 DNA: TGTGCCAGCAGTGAAGCGCCCGGCAGGGTCCATGGCTACACCTTC

CDR3 length: 16
clone size: NA
V gene: TRBV5-1
D gene: TRBD2
J gene: TRBJ2-1
CDR3 protein: CASSSPSGRAENEQFF
CDR3 DNA: TGCGCCAGCAGCTCACCAAGCGGGAGGGCCGAGAATGAGCAGTTCTTC

CDR3 length: 13
clone size: NA
V gene: TRBV18
D gene: TRBD2
J gene: TRBJ2-5
CDR3 protein: CASSRELQETQYF
CDR3 DNA: TGTGCCAGCTCGCGGGAGCTCCAAGAGACCCAGTACTTC

CDR3 length: 13
clone size: NA
V gene: TRBV2
D gene: TRBD2
J gene: TRBJ2-3
CDR3 protein: CASSAGGTDTQYF
CDR3 DNA: TGTGCCAGCAGTGCGGGAGGGACAGATACGCAGTATTTT

CDR3 length: 16
clone size: NA
V gene: TRBV24-1
D gene: NA
J gene: TRBJ2-5
CDR3 protein: CATSDPGTQDTETQYF
CDR3 DNA: TGTGCCACCAGTGATCCCGGGACTCAAGACACGGAGACCCAGTACTTC

CDR3 length: 14
clone size: NA
V gene: TRBV18
D gene: NA
J gene: TRBJ2-7
CDR3 protein: CASSPSGHQYEQYF
CDR3 DNA: TGTGCCAGCTCACCTTCGGGACACCAGTACGAGCAGTACTTC

CDR3 length: 16
clone size: NA
V gene: TRBV4-1
D gene: TRBD2
J gene: TRBJ2-1
CDR3 protein: CASSQDIAGVAGEQFF
CDR3 DNA: TGCGCCAGCAGCCAAGATATAGCGGGAGTAGCGGGGGAGCAGTTCTTC

CDR3 length: 15
clone size: NA
V gene: TRBV19
D gene: TRBD1
J gene: TRBJ1-5
CDR3 protein: CASSLGQGLGQPQHF
CDR3 DNA: TGTGCCAGTAGCCTCGGACAGGGGTTGGGTCAGCCCCAGCATTTT

CDR3 length: 13
clone size: NA
V gene: TRBV10-3
D gene: NA
J gene: TRBJ1-2
CDR3 protein: CAISETDSYGYTF
CDR3 DNA: TGTGCCATCAGTGAGACAGATTCCTATGGCTACACCTTC

CDR3 length: 14
clone size: NA
V gene: TRBV28
D gene: TRBD1
J gene: TRBJ1-1
CDR3 protein: CASSSGDRNTEAFF
CDR3 DNA: TGTGCCAGCTCAAGTGGGGACAGGAACACTGAAGCTTTCTTT

CDR3 length: 14
clone size: NA
V gene: TRBV30
D gene: NA
J gene: TRBJ1-1
CDR3 protein: CAHQGGRWNTEAFF
CDR3 DNA: TGTGCTCACCAAGGTGGCAGGTGGAACACTGAAGCTTTCTTT

CDR3 length: 13
clone size: NA
V gene: TRBV18
D gene: NA
J gene: TRBJ2-3
CDR3 protein: CASSPSTEDTQYF
CDR3 DNA: TGTGCCAGCTCACCCTCGACAGAGGATACGCAGTATTTT

CDR3 length: 14
clone size: NA
V gene: TRBV6-2/TRBV6-3
D gene: TRBD1
J gene: TRBJ1-1
CDR3 protein: CASSWDRENTEAFF
CDR3 DNA: TGTGCCAGCAGTTGGGACAGGGAGAACACTGAAGCTTTCTTT

CDR3 length: 12
clone size: NA
V gene: TRBV30
D gene: NA
J gene: TRBJ2-5
CDR3 protein: CAWSIEFETQYF
CDR3 DNA: TGTGCCTGGAGTATAGAGTTCGAGACCCAGTACTTC

CDR3 length: 15
clone size: NA
V gene: TRBV4-3
D gene: NA
J gene: TRBJ1-1
CDR3 protein: CASSQDGRGGTAAFF
CDR3 DNA: TGCGCCAGCAGCCAAGACGGGCGGGGGGGGACGGCAGCTTTCTTT

CDR3 length: 14
clone size: NA
V gene: TRBV7-2
D gene: NA
J gene: TRBJ2-7
CDR3 protein: CASSLASPTYEQYF
CDR3 DNA: TGTGCCAGCAGCTTAGCGAGTCCTACCTACGAGCAGTACTTC

CDR3 length: 16
clone size: few
V gene: TRBV19
D gene: TRBD1
J gene: TRBJ2-7
CDR3 protein: CASSPATGGRRYEQYF
CDR3 DNA: TGTGCCAGTAGTCCCGCGACAGGGGGGCGCCGGTACGAGCAGTACTTC

CDR3 length: 15
clone size: NA
V gene: TRBV28
D gene: NA
J gene: TRBJ1-1
CDR3 protein: CASTLAGRQNTEAFF
CDR3 DNA: TGTGCCAGCACCCTCGCGGGACGGCAGAACACTGAAGCTTTCTTT

CDR3 length: 15
clone size: NA
V gene: TRBV28
D gene: NA
J gene: TRBJ1-1
CDR3 protein: CASSPQGLRDTEAFF
CDR3 DNA: TGTGCCAGCAGTCCACAGGGTCTCCGGGACACTGAAGCTTTCTTT

CDR3 length: 16
clone size: NA
V gene: TRBV25-1
D gene: NA
J gene: TRBJ1-5
CDR3 protein: CASSPLAGSGNQPQHF
CDR3 DNA: TGTGCCAGCAGTCCTCTTGCCGGATCGGGAAATCAGCCCCAGCATTTT

CDR3 length: 15
clone size: NA
V gene: TRBV14
D gene: TRBD1
J gene: TRBJ1-2
CDR3 protein: CASSRNRDSIYGYTF
CDR3 DNA: TGTGCCAGCAGCCGCAACCGGGACAGTATTTATGGCTACACCTTC

CDR3 length: 13
clone size: NA
V gene: TRBV24-1
D gene: NA
J gene: TRBJ2-5
CDR3 protein: CATSAAGEETQYF
CDR3 DNA: TGTGCCACCAGTGCGGCAGGGGAAGAGACCCAGTACTTC

CDR3 length: 13
clone size: NA
V gene: TRBV7-2
D gene: TRBD1
J gene: TRBJ1-2
CDR3 protein: CASSTGAYYGYTF
CDR3 DNA: TGTGCCAGCTCGACAGGGGCTTACTATGGCTACACCTTC

CDR3 length: 16
clone size: NA
V gene: TRBV27
D gene: NA
J gene: TRBJ2-7
CDR3 protein: CASSLKLATFSYEQYF
CDR3 DNA: TGTGCCAGCAGTTTAAAGCTAGCGACATTCTCCTACGAGCAGTACTTC

CDR3 length: 12
clone size: NA
V gene: TRBV21-1
D gene: NA
J gene: TRBJ1-1
CDR3 protein: CASSKDRGSAFF
CDR3 DNA: TGTGCCAGCAGCAAAGACAGGGGGTCTGCTTTCTTT